The 4 T cell receptor beta chains listed next were all sequenced from one sample in a study of blood T cells in healthy people across ages. Primed by a sample-barcoded 5' primer and a J-beta primer mix, a second PCR proceeded for about 7 to 12 cycles. TCRdb re-derived calls from the 5' RACE reads in MiXCR, one entry per CDR3 protein. The data hold 1.5 million to 2 million distinct CDR3 sequences, with 28% observed a single time. Sequences were obtained from blood. The receptors here all came from a woman younger than 45 in good health.

Many counts were recorded for this clonotype. J is TRBJ2-7 and V is TRBV5-1, with TRBD1 matching over 7 bases. The CDR3 loop spans 16 amino acids. Germline V gene data show CDR1 as SGHRS and CDR2 as YFSETQ. The trim removed 0 bases at V and 6 bases at J, leaving 12 bases unmatched. The CDR3 DNA reads as TGCGCCAGCAGCTTGGTATATAGGGGGCCTCGTTTCGAGCAGTACTTC. Translation: CASSLVYRGPRFEQYF.

V is TRBV24-1 and J is TRBJ2-1, with a weak D call TRBD2 (6 bases). Germline V gives CDR1 KGHDR, CDR2 SFDVKD. V was clipped by 3 bases and J by 4 bases, with 12 bases between them. The CDR3 has 15 amino acids. The CDR3 is CATSDRDGGYNEQFF. DNA of the CDR3: TGTGCCACCAGTGATAGGGACGGAGGGTACAATGAGCAGTTCTTC.

CDR3 nucleotide sequence: TGTGCCAGCGGGGGAGGTAAACTGTTTTTT. It specifies CASGGGKLFF. This chain uses TRBV28 with TRBJ1-4; D is possibly TRBD1 (5 bases). The CDR3 is 10 amino acids. V gave up 8 bases and J gave up 11 bases, with 9 bases separating them. CDR1 MDHEN and CDR2 SYDVKM come from the germline V gene.

With regard to this clonotype: The junction and the germline gene differ at one end; a read error may be behind it. The chain recombines TRBV7-2 with TRBJ2-3, with D possibly TRBD2 on 5 matching bases. The CDR3 runs to 18 residues. Looked up from germline, CDR1 is SGHTA and CDR2 is FQGNSA. The CDR3 sequence is CAGSRAGGGLGGTDTQYF. In nucleotides, the CDR3 is TGTGCCGGCAGCCGGGCGGGTGGCGGCCTAGGAGGCACAGATACGCAGTATTTT.